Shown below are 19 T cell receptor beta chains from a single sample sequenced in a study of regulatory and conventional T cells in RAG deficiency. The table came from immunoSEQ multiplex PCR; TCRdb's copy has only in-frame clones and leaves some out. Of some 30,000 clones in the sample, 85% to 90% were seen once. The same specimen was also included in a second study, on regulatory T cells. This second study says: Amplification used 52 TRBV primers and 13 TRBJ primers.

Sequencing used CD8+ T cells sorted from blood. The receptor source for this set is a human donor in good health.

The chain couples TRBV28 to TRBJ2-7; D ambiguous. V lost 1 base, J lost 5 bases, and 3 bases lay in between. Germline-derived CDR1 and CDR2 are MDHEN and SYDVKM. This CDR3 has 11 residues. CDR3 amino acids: CASSLLDEQYF. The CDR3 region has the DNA TGTGCCAGCAGTTTATTGGACGAGCAGTACTTC.

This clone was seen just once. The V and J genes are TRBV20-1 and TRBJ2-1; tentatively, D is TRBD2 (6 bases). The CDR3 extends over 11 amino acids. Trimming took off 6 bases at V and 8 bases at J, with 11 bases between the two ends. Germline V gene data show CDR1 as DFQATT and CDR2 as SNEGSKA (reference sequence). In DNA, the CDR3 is TGCAGTGCCCCGGGGGAATATGAGCAGTTCTTC. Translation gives CSAPGEYEQFF.

The CDR3 DNA reads TGTGCCAGCAGCGCCTCGGACAGGGCTGACTCCTACGAGCAGTACTTC. This sequence encodes CASSASDRADSYEQYF. This chain uses TRBV13 with TRBJ2-7; 8 bases fit TRBD1. V was clipped by 5 bases and J by 0 bases; unmatched bases: 9. The CDR3 is 16 amino acids. In germline, CDR1 is PRHDT, CDR2 FYEKMQ (reference sequence). Supplemented by reference TRBV13 and TRBJ2-7, the full variable domain reads AAGVIQSPRHLIKEKRETATLKCYPIPRHDTVYWYQQGPGQDPQFLISFYEKMQSDKGSIPDRFSAQQFSDYHSELNMSSLELGDSALYFCASSASDRADSYEQYFGPGTRLTVT.

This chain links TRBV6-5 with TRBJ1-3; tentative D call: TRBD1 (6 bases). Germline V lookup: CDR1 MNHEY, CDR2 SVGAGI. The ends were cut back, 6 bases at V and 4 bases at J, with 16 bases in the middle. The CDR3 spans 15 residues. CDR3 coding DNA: TGTGCCAGCAGGGAGGGACACCCTTTAGGAAACACCATATATTTT. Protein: CASREGHPLGNTIYF.

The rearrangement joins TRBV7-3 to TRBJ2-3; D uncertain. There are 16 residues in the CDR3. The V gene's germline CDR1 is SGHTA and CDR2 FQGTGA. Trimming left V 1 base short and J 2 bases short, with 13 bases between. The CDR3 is CASSLSAKSPTDTQYF. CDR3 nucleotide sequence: TGTGCCAGCAGCTTAAGCGCCAAAAGCCCCACAGATACGCAGTATTTT.

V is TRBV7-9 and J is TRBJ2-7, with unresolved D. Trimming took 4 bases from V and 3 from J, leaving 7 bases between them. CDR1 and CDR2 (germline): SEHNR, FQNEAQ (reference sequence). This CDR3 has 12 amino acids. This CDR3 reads CASSSVNYEQYF. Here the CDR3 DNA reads TGTGCCAGCAGCTCGGTAAACTACGAGCAGTACTTC.

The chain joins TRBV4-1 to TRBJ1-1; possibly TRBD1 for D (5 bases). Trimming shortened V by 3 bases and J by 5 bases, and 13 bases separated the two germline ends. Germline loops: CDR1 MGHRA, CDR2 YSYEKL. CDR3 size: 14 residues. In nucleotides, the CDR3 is TGCGCCAGCAGCCACGCCAGGGTAGGGACTGAAGCTTTCTTT. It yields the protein CASSHARVGTEAFF.

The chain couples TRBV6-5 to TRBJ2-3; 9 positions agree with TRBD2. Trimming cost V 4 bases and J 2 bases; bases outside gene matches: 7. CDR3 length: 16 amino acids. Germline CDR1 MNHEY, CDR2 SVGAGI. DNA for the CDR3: TGTGCCAGCAGTTTAGCGCGGGAGGGGACCACAGATACGCAGTATTTT. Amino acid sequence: CASSLAREGTTDTQYF.

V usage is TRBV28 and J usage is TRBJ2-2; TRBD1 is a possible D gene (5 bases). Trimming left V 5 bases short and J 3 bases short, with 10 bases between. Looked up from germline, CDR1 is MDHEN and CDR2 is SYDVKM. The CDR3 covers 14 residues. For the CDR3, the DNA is TGTGCCAGCAGTCCCCAGGGTTACACCGGGGAGCTGTTTTTT. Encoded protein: CASSPQGYTGELFF.

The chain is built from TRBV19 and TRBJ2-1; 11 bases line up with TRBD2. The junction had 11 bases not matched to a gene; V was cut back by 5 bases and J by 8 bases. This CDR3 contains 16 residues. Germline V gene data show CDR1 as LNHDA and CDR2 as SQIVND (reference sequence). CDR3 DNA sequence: TGTGCCAGTAGTGACCCTCCGACTAGCGGGACTTATGAGCAGTTCTTC. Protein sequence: CASSDPPTSGTYEQFF. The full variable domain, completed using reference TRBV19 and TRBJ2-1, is DGGITQSPKYLFRKEGQNVTLSCEQNLNHDAMYWYRQDPGQGLRLIYYSQIVNDFQKGDIAEGYSVSREKKESFPLTVTSAQKNPTAFYLCASSDPPTSGTYEQFFGPGTRLTVL.

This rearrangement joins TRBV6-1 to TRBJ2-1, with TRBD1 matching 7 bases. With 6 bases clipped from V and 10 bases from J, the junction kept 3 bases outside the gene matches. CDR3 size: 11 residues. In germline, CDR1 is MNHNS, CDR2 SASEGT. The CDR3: CASRSGQEQFF. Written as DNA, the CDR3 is TGTGCCAGCAGGTCGGGACAGGAGCAGTTCTTC.

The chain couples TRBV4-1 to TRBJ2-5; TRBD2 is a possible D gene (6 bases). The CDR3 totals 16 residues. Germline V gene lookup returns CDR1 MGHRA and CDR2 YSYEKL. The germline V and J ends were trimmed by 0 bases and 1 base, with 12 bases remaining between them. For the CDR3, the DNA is TGCGCCAGCAGCCAAGACCCCCAGGGACTCCAAGAGACCCAGTACTTC. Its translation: CASSQDPQGLQETQYF.

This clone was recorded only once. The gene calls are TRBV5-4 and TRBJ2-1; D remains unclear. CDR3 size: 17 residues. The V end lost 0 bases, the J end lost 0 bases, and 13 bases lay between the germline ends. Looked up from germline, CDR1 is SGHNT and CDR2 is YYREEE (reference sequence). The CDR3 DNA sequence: TGTGCCAGCAGCTTGGCAGCAGGCCGGAGCTCCTACAATGAGCAGTTCTTC. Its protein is CASSLAAGRSSYNEQFF.

The CDR3 here is CASSWDKQFF. In DNA, the CDR3 is TGTGCCAGCAGTTGGGATAAGCAGTTCTTC. The chain carries TRBV2 and TRBJ2-1, with no clear D. Germline V gene data show CDR1 as SNHLY and CDR2 as FYNNEI. Trimming left V 5 bases short and J 11 bases short, with 7 bases between. This CDR3 region has 10 residues.

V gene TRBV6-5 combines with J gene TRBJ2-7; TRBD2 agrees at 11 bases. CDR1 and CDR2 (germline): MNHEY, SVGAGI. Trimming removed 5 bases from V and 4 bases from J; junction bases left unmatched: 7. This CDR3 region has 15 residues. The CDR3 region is CASSGGTSGKYEQYF. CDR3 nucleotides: TGTGCCAGCAGTGGTGGGACTAGCGGAAAGTACGAGCAGTACTTC.

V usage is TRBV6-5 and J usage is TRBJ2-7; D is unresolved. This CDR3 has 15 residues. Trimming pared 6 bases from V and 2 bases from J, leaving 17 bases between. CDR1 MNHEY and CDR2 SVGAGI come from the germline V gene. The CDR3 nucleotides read TGTGCCAGCAGGACGAAGGTGGGCCTGCCCTACGAGCAGTACTTC. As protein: CASRTKVGLPYEQYF.

The CDR3 is CASSGGQTEAFF. CDR3 in DNA: TGTGCCAGCAGTGGGGGACAAACTGAAGCTTTCTTT. The gene calls are TRBV25-1 and TRBJ1-1; a weak D match, TRBD1 (6 bases). With 4 bases removed from V and 5 bases from J, the gap between germline ends came to 8 bases. CDR1 and CDR2 (germline): MGHDK, SYGVNS. The CDR3 sequence is 12 residues long.

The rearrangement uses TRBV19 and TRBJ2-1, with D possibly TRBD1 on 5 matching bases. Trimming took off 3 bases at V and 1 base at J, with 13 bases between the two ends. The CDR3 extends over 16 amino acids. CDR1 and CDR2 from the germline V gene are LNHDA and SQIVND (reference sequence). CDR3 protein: CASSIAGFESYNEQFF. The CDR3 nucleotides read TGTGCCAGTAGTATCGCAGGGTTTGAGTCCTACAATGAGCAGTTCTTC.

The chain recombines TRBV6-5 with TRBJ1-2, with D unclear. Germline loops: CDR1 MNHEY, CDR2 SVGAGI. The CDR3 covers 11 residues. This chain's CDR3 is CATRDAYGYTF. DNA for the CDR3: TGTGCTACACGGGATGCCTATGGCTACACCTTC.